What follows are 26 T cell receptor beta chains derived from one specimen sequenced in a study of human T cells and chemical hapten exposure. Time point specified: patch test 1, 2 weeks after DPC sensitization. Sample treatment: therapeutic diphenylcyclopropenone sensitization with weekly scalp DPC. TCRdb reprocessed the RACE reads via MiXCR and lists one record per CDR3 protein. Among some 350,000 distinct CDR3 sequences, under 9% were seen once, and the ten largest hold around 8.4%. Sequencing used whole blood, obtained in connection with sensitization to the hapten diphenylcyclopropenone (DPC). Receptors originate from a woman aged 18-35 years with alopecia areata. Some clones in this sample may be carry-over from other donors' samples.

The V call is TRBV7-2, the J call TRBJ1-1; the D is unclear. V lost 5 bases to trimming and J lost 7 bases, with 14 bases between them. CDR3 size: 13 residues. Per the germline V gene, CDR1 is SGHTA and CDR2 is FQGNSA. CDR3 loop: CASSPKVALEAFF. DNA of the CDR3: TGTGCCAGCAGCCCCAAGGTGGCCCTTGAAGCTTTCTTT.

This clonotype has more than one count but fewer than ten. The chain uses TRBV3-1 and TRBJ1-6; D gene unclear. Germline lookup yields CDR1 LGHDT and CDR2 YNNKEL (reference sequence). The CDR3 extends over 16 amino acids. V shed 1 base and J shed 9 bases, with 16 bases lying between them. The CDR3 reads CASSQARGGFGSPLHF. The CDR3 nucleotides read TGTGCCAGCAGCCAAGCGCGCGGCGGGTTTGGTTCACCCCTCCACTTT.

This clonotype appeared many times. CDR3 amino acids: CASSQLPGQGSTEAFF. CDR3 nucleotides: TGTGCCAGCAGCCAGCTACCGGGACAGGGATCCACTGAAGCTTTCTTT. The genes are TRBV14 and TRBJ1-1; 9 bases map to TRBD1. This CDR3 is 16 amino acids long. J was trimmed by 4 bases and V by 3 bases; bases with no gene match: 9. CDR1 is SGHDN, CDR2 FVKESK, per germline.

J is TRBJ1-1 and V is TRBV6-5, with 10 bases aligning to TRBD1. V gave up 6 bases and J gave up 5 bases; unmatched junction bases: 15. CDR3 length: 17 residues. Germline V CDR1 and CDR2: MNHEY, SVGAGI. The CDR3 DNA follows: TGTGCCAGCAGCCTAGAGACAGGGGGCGGAGGTCGTACTGAAGCTTTCTTT. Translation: CASSLETGGGGRTEAFF.

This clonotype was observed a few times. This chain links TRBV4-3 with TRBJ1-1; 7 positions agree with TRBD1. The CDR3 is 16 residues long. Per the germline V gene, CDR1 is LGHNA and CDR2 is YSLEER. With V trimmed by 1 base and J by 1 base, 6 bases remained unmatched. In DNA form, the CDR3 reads TGCGCCAGCAGCCAAGGTTCCGGGACAGCGAACACTGAAGCTTTCTTT. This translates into CASSQGSGTANTEAFF.

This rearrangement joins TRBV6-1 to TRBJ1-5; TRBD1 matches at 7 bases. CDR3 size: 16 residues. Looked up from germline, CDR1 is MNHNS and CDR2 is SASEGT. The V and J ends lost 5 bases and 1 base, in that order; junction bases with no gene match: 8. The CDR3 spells CASSSPQGDSNQPQHF. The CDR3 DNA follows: TGTGCCAGCAGTTCCCCCCAGGGGGACAGCAATCAGCCCCAGCATTTT.

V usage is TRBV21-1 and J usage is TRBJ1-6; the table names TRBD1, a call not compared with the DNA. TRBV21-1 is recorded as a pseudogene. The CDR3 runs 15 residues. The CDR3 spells CATQSTGLQYSPLHF. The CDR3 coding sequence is TGTGCCACCCAAAGTACAGGGTTGCAGTATTCACCCCTCCACTTT.

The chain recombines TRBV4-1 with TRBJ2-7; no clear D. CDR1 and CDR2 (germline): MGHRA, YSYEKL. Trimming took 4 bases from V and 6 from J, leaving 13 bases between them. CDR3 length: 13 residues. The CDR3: CASSLLTEFEQYF. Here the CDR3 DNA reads TGCGCCAGCAGCCTCCTAACGGAATTCGAGCAGTACTTC.

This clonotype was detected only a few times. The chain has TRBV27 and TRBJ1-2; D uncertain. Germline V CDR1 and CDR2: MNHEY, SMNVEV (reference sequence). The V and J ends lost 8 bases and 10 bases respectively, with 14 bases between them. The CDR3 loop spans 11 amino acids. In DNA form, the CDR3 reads TGTGCCAGCGGGCTCCCGCCCGACTACACCTTC. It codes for CASGLPPDYTF.

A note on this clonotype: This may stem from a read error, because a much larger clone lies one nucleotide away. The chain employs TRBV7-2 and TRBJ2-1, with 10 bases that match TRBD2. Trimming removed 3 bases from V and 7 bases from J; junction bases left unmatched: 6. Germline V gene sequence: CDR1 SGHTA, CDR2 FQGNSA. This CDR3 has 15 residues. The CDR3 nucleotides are TGTGCCAGCAGCTTCCCGGTACTAGCGGGGAATGAGCAGTTCTTC. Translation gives CASSFPVLAGNEQFF.

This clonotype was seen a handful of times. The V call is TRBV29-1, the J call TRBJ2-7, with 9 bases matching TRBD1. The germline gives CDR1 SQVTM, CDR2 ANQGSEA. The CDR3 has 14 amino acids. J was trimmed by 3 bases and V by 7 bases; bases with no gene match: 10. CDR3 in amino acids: CSASPGQGIYEQYF. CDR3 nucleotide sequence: TGCAGCGCATCCCCGGGACAGGGTATCTACGAGCAGTACTTC.

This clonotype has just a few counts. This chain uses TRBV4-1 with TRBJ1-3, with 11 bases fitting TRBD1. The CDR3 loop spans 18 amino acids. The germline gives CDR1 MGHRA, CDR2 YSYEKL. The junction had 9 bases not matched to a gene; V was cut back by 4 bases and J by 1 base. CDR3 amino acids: CASSLRDRGGSSGNTIYF. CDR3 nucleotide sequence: TGCGCCAGCAGCCTACGGGACAGGGGGGGAAGTTCTGGAAACACCATATATTTT.

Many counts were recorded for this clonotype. The CDR3 nucleotides read TGTGCCAGCAGCCCCTTAGGGAGCGGGGGGGGAAGTGAGCAGTTCTTC. Encoded protein: CASSPLGSGGGSEQFF. The chain couples TRBV7-8 to TRBJ2-1, with 10 positions matching TRBD2. The CDR3 contains 16 residues. Germline lookup yields CDR1 SGHVS and CDR2 FQNEAQ. J lost 9 bases, V lost 5 bases, and 13 bases had no gene match.

CDR3 nucleotide sequence: TGTGCCAGCAGCGTAGAAGTGGTGAACACTGAAGCTTTCTTT. This codes for CASSVEVVNTEAFF. The chain joins TRBV9 to TRBJ1-1, with D unclear. Trimming stripped 0 bases from V and 0 bases from J, with 6 bases between. Germline CDR1 is SGDLS and CDR2 is YYNGEE. CDR3 length: 14 amino acids.

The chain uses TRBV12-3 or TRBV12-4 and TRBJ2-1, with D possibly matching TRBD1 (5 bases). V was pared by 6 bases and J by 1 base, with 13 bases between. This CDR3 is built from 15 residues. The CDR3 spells CASRGETPSYNEQFF. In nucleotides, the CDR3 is TGTGCCAGCAGAGGGGAAACCCCTTCCTACAATGAGCAGTTCTTC.

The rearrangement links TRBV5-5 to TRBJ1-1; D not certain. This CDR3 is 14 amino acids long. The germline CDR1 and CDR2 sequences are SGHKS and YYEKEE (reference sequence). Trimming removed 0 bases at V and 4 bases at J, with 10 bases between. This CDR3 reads CASSLVEASTEAFF. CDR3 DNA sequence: TGTGCCAGCAGCTTGGTCGAGGCGAGCACTGAAGCTTTCTTT.

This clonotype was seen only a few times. CDR3 in DNA: TGTGCCAGCAGCGTAGATGCGAGGGGCGGGGAGCTGTTTTTT. It encodes CASSVDARGGELFF. This sequence joins TRBV9 and TRBJ2-2, with D possibly called TRBD1 or TRBD2 (5 bases each). Germline V gives CDR1 SGDLS, CDR2 YYNGEE. Trimming took 0 bases from V and 7 from J, leaving 10 bases between them. This CDR3 contains 14 residues.

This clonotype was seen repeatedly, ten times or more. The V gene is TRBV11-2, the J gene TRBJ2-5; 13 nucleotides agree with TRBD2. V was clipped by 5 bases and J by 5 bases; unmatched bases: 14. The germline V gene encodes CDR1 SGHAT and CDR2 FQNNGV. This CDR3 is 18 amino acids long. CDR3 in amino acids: CASSLGRLAGGPRETQYF. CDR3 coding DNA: TGTGCCAGCAGCCTTGGGAGACTAGCGGGGGGCCCTAGGGAGACCCAGTACTTC.

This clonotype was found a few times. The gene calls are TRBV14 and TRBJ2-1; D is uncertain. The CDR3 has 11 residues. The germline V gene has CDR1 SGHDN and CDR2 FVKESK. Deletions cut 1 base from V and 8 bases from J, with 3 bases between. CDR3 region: CASSQAHEQFF. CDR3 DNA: TGTGCCAGCAGCCAAGCACATGAGCAGTTCTTC. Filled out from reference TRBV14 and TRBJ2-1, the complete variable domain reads EAGVTQFPSHSVIEKGQTVTLRCDPISGHDNLYWYRRVMGKEIKFLLHFVKESKQDESGMPNNRFLAERTGGTYSTLKVQPAELEDSGVYFCASSQAHEQFFGPGTRLTVL.

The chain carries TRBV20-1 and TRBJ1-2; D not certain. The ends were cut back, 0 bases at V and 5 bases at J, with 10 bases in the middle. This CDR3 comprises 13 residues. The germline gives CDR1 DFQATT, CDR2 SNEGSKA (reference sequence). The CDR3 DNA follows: TGCAGTGCTAGAGATCGGATCCGGTATGGCTACACCTTC. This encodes CSARDRIRYGYTF.

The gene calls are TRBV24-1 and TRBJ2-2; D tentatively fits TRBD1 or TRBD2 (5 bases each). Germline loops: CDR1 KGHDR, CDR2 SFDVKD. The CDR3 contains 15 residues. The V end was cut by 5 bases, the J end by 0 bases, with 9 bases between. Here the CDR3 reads CATSGGPPNTGELFF. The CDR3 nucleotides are TGTGCCACCAGTGGGGGACCCCCGAACACCGGGGAGCTGTTTTTT.

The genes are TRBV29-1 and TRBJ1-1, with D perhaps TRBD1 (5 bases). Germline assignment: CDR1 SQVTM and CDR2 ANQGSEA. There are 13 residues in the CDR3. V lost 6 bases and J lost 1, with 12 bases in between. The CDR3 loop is CSVKQVTNTEAFF. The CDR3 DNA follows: TGCAGCGTGAAACAGGTGACGAACACTGAAGCTTTCTTT.

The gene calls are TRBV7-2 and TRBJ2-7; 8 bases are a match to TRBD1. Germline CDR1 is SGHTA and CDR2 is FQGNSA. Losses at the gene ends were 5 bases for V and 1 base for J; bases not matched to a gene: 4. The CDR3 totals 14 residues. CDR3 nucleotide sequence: TGTGCCAGCAGCGGGACAGGAGTATCCTACGAGCAGTACTTC. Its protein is CASSGTGVSYEQYF.

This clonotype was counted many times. The chain's CDR3 is CASSKTWGANGELFF. The CDR3 DNA follows: TGTGCCAGCAGTAAAACGTGGGGGGCCAACGGGGAGCTGTTTTTT. The rearrangement joins TRBV7-8 to TRBJ2-2; D assignment may be TRBD1 or TRBD2 (6 bases each). The ends were cut back, 6 bases at V and 7 bases at J, with 18 bases in the middle. The germline gives CDR1 SGHVS, CDR2 FQNEAQ. The CDR3 sequence is 15 residues long.

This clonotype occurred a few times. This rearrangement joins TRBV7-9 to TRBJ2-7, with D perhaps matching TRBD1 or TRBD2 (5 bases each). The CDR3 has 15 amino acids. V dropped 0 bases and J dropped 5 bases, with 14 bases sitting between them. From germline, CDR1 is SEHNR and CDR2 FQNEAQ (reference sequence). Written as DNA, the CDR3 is TGTGCCAGCAGCTTAGCCTCCCTCTCGGGGCACGAGCAGTACTTC. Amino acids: CASSLASLSGHEQYF.

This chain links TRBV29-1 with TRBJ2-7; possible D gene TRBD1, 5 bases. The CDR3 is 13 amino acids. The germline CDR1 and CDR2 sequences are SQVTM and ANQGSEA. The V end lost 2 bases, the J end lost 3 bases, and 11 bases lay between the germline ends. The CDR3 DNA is TGCAGCGTTGAATGGGGCAGGGACTACGAGCAGTACTTC. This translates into CSVEWGRDYEQYF.